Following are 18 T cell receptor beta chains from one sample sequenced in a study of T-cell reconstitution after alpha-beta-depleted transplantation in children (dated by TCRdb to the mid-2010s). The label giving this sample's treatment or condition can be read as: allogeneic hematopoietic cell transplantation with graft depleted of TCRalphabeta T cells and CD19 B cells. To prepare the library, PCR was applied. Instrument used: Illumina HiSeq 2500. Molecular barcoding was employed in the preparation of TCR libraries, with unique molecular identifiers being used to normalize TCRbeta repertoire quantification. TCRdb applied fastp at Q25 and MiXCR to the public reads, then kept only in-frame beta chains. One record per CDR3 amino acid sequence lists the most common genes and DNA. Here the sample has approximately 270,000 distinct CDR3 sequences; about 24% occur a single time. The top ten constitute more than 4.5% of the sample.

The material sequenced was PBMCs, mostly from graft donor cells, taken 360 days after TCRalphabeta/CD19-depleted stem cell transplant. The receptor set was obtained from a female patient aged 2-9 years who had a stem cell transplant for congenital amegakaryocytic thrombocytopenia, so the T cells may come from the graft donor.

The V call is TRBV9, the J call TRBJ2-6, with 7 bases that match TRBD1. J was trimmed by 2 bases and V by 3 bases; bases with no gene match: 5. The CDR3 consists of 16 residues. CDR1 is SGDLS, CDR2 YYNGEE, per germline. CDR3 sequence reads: CASSDPRGPGANVLTF. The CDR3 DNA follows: TGTGCCAGCAGCGACCCTAGGGGGCCTGGGGCCAACGTCCTGACTTTC.

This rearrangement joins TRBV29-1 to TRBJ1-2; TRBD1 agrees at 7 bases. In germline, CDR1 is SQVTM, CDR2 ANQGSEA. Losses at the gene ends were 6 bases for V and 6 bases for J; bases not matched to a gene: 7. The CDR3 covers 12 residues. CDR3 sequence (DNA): TGCAGCGTCGAAACAGGGGTGGATGGCTACACCTTC. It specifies CSVETGVDGYTF.

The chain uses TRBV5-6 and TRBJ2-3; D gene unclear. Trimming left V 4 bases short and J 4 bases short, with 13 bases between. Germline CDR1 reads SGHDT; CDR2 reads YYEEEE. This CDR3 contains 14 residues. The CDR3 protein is CASSPPLLSDTQYF. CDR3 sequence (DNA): TGTGCCAGCAGCCCGCCGCTGTTATCAGATACGCAGTATTTT.

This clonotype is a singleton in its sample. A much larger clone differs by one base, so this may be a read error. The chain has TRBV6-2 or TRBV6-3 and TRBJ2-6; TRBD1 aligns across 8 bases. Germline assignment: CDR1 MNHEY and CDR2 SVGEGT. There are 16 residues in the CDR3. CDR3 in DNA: TGTGCCAGCTCTCGAGCAGGGGGCTCTAGGGCCAACGTCCTGACTTTC. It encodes CASSRAGGSRANVLTF.

CDR3 DNA sequence: TGTGCCACCAGCAGAGATGTGGCAGGGGAGCACGAGCAGTACTTC. It specifies CATSRDVAGEHEQYF. The genes are TRBV15 and TRBJ2-7; weak D call: TRBD1 (6 bases). The CDR3 runs to 15 residues. The V end was cut by 0 bases, the J end by 5 bases, with 14 bases between. Germline CDR1 is LNHNV and CDR2 is YYDKDF (reference sequence).

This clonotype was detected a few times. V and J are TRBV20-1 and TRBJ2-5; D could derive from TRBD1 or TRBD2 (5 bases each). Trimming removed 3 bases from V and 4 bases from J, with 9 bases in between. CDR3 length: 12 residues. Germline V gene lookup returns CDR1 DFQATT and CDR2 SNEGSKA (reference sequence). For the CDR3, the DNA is TGCAGTGCTAGGGATGGGACAGAGACCCAGTACTTC. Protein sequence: CSARDGTETQYF.

The CDR3: CASSPGTSGGAGDEQFF. The CDR3 coding sequence is TGTGCCAGCAGTCCCGGGACTAGCGGGGGGGCCGGGGATGAGCAGTTCTTC. The chain is built from TRBV6-1 and TRBJ2-1; 16 bases match TRBD2. CDR1 is MNHNS and CDR2 is SASEGT in the germline V gene. After removal of 5 bases from V and 8 bases from J, the junction contained 9 bases not matched to a gene. CDR3 length equals 17 residues.

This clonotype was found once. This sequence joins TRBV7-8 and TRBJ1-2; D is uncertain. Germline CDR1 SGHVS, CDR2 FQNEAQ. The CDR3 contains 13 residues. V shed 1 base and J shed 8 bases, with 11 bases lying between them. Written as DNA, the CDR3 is TGTGCCAGCAGCTTAGGTCCCGAGGGAGGCTACACCTTC. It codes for CASSLGPEGGYTF.

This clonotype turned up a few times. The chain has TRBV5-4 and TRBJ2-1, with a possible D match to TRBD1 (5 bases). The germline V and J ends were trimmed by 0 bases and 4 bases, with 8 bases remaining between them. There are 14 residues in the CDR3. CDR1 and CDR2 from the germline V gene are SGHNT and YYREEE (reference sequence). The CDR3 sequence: CASSLDPGYNEQFF. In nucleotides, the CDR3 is TGTGCCAGCAGCTTGGATCCAGGGTACAATGAGCAGTTCTTC.

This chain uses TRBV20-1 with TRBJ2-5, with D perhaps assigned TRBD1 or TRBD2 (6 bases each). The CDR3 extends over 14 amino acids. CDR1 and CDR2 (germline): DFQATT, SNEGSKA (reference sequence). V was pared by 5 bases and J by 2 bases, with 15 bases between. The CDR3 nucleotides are TGCAGTGCTGGGAGAGGGGGGCGGCAAGAGACCCAGTACTTC. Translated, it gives CSAGRGGRQETQYF.

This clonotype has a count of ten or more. For the CDR3, the DNA is TGTGCCAGCAGCTTAGTGTCCTACAATGAGCAGTTCTTC. This sequence encodes CASSLVSYNEQFF. The gene calls are TRBV6-2 or TRBV6-3 and TRBJ2-1; D gene uncertain. V lost 6 bases and J lost 1, with 7 bases in between. CDR1 and CDR2 from the germline V gene are MNHEY and SVGEGT. The CDR3 consists of 13 residues.

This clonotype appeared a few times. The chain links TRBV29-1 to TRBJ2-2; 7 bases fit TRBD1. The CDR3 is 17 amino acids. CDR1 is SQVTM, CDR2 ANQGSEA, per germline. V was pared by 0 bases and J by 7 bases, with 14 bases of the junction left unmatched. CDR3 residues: CSVEDYPGMTGNGELFF. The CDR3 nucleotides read TGCAGCGTTGAAGATTATCCAGGGATGACAGGGAACGGGGAGCTGTTTTTT.

Here the CDR3 reads CASSRGPNTQYF. The CDR3 nucleotides read TGTGCCAGCAGCCGGGGGCCAAATACGCAGTATTTT. The chain carries TRBV4-2 and TRBJ2-3; D possibly corresponds to TRBD1 (6 bases). CDR1 and CDR2 from the germline V gene are LGHNA and YNFKEQ. The CDR3 covers 12 residues. Trimming removed 4 bases from V and 7 bases from J, with 9 bases in between.

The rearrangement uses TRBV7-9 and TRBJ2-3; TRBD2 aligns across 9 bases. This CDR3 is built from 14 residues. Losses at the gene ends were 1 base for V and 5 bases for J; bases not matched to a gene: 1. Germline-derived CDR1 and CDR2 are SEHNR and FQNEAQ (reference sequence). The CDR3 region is CASSLGSGRDTQYF. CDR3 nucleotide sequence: TGTGCCAGCAGCTTAGGTAGCGGGAGAGATACGCAGTATTTT.

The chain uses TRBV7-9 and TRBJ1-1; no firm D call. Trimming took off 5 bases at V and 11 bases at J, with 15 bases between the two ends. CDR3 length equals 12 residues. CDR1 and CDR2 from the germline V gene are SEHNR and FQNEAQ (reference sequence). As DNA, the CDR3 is TGTGCCAGCAGCCAGGAGGTGGAAGAGGCTTTCTTT. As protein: CASSQEVEEAFF.

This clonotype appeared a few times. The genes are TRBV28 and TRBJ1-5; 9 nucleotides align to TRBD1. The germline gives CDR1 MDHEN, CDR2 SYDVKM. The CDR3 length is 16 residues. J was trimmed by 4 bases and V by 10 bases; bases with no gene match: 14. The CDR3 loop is CATVTTGGFPNQPQHF. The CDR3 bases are TGTGCCACCGTCACGACAGGGGGATTTCCTAATCAGCCCCAGCATTTT.

This chain's CDR3 is CASSFYRLGTEAFF. The DNA of the CDR3 is TGTGCCAGCAGCTTCTATAGATTGGGCACTGAAGCTTTCTTT. V usage is TRBV7-9 and J usage is TRBJ1-1; D not certain. Per the germline V gene, CDR1 is SEHNR and CDR2 is FQNEAQ (reference sequence). CDR3 length equals 14 residues. The germline V and J ends were trimmed by 3 bases and 4 bases, with 12 bases remaining between them.

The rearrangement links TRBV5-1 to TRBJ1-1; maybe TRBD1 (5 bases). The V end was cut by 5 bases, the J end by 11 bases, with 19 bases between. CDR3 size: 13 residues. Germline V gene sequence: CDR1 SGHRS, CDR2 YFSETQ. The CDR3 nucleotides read TGCGCCAGCAGGCACACCGGGACCCACAAGGCTTTCTTT. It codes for CASRHTGTHKAFF.